Listed below are T cell receptor beta chains from one sample, sequenced in a study of CD8 T cells in ankylosing spondylitis. TCRdb re-derived calls from the 5' RACE reads in MiXCR, one entry per CDR3 protein. The top ten hold under 8% of the sample, which has approximately 220,000 distinct CDR3 sequences, 20% to 30% seen once. The sample comprised blood, either unsorted or a sorted T cell fraction (not recorded which). The receptors stem from a male donor with ankylosing spondylitis or in good health (not recorded which). Each CDR3 is given without its conserved first and last residue. Clone size appears in some rows only: once, few, many, or a class for an expanded clone.

V: TRBV12-3/TRBV12-4; size: many; CDR3: ASSLNRGFGTGENERQETQY
V: TRBV5-6; size: .; CDR3: ASSLVAGIRSYEQY
V: TRBV7-2; size: .; CDR3: ASSFTGTSTDTQY
V: TRBV18; size: few; CDR3: ASSTTSGGYEQY
V: TRBV28; size: .; CDR3: ASSSGTVSTDTQY
V: TRBV6-5; size: .; CDR3: ASSYRAGAYEQY
V: TRBV7-2; size: many; CDR3: ASTDRGSGNTIY
V: TRBV9; size: .; CDR3: ASSIRTSPGELF
V: TRBV20-1; size: many; CDR3: SARRLGGKETQY
V: TRBV20-1; size: .; CDR3: SARVPGTSVYEQY
V: TRBV29-1; size: many; CDR3: SVEGYRTARGTQY
V: TRBV20-1; size: .; CDR3: SAAYQGSETQY
V: TRBV29-1; size: .; CDR3: SVASGVETQY
V: TRBV20-1; size: few; CDR3: SARISVGNEQF
V: TRBV12-3/TRBV12-4; size: .; CDR3: ASHGQANQPQH
V: TRBV6-5; size: .; CDR3: ASSSGREPQH
V: TRBV20-1; size: .; CDR3: SARPSGISTDTQY
V: TRBV20-1; size: few; CDR3: SAGAGPSYEQY
V: TRBV6-1; size: .; CDR3: ASTLDALSMGSGTEAF
V: TRBV20-1; size: .; CDR3: SAQTGVREKLF
V: TRBV12-3/TRBV12-4; size: .; CDR3: ASSPWTGDFTDTQY
V: TRBV5-1; size: many; CDR3: ASSLVLKGYEQY
V: TRBV20-1; size: .; CDR3: SAQLRGRAYEQY
V: TRBV7-3; size: many; CDR3: ASSLTRDFKAYEQY
V: TRBV7-2; size: many; CDR3: ASSLRGSGIYEQY
V: TRBV9; size: .; CDR3: ASSVPPGRGLDTQY
V: TRBV12-3/TRBV12-4; size: many; CDR3: ASTKHRYGYT
V: TRBV20-1; size: few; CDR3: SAQRQSTNEKLF
V: TRBV29-1; size: many; CDR3: SGLRENTGELF
V: TRBV28; size: many; CDR3: ASSSHDRDIQY
V: TRBV9; size: many; CDR3: ASSATPQVNEQF
V: TRBV6-1; size: many; CDR3: ASSDPSYEQY
V: TRBV7-7; size: .; CDR3: ASSPSGLDNEQF
V: TRBV12-3/TRBV12-4; size: many; CDR3: ASSPQGGNQPQH
V: TRBV20-1; size: .; CDR3: SAPRTGYTGELF
V: TRBV7-2; size: many; CDR3: ASSPRTSGKETQY
V: TRBV20-1; size: few; CDR3: SADLAGGDTQY
V: TRBV29-1; size: .; CDR3: SVVGKVGTDTQY
V: TRBV7-9; size: many; CDR3: ASSPPGRAYEQY
V: TRBV20-1; size: many; CDR3: GHSSLYGYT
V: TRBV20-1; size: few; CDR3: SVEQGQETQY
V: TRBV6-2/TRBV6-3; size: .; CDR3: ASSKPSGSPPYEQY
V: TRBV12-3/TRBV12-4; size: .; CDR3: ASSLGGDRQETQY
V: TRBV14; size: many; CDR3: ASSQGPGVHEQF
V: TRBV5-6; size: .; CDR3: ASRDRHNEQF
V: TRBV20-1; size: many; CDR3: SARYPSGRYEQY
V: TRBV10-3; size: many; CDR3: AISLGLAGTPSYEQY
V: TRBV4-1; size: .; CDR3: ASSLTTVATNYGYT
V: TRBV7-2; size: .; CDR3: ASSLVVTGYEQY
V: TRBV13; size: .; CDR3: ASSLRQGPNTGELF
V: TRBV27; size: many; CDR3: ASSLSGVRVVNEQF
V: TRBV29-1; size: .; CDR3: SVGLPPYGNTIY
V: TRBV6-1; size: .; CDR3: ASSQGTGTTYEQY
V: TRBV7-6; size: few; CDR3: ASSPGGVRETQY
V: TRBV4-1; size: few; CDR3: ASSQDFGAGGVNEQF